These T cell receptor beta chains were read from a single sample in a study of T cells in narcolepsy. The protocol was immunoSEQ multiplex PCR, while the TCRdb copy is restricted to in-frame clones and leaves out a portion. Among tens of thousands of clones, approximately 80% were seen once, and the ten largest hold 1% to 1.2%. The specimen was memory (CD45RA-) CD4+ T cells from blood. These receptor sequences come from a human donor in good health. The conserved cysteine and the conserved F or W are not part of the CDR3 here.

V	J	CDR3
TRBV6-1	TRBJ2-3	ASRLAGPGTDTQY
TRBV7-9	TRBJ2-3	ASSLNLGEGTQY
TRBV27	TRBJ2-7	ASSRDRSPHEQY
TRBV28	TRBJ1-1	ATAAGGRNTEAF
TRBV9	TRBJ2-3	ASSPRRAGVADTQY
TRBV15	TRBJ2-7	ATSRDPGGSGGEQY
TRBV11-3	TRBJ2-3	ASSSEPLIRTSTDTQY
TRBV27	TRBJ2-2	ASRTGDAGELF
TRBV5-4	TRBJ2-1	ASSPDSPREQF
TRBV5-1	TRBJ2-2	ASSHGTSGGSNTGELF
TRBV28	TRBJ1-5	ASRSPGVQPQH
TRBV29-1	TRBJ2-7	SVEDVGAQY
TRBV19	TRBJ1-5	ASSIGRGRNQPQH
TRBV6-5	TRBJ1-2	ASSYRDRNYGYT
TRBV27	TRBJ1-1	ASSFSGIRENTEAF
TRBV7-9	TRBJ1-6	ASSSGQGASPLH
TRBV9	TRBJ2-3	ASSVGPDTQY
TRBV2	TRBJ2-4	ASSEMVGKNIQY
TRBV7-2	TRBJ2-7	ASSTRRGKTYEQY
TRBV5-6	TRBJ2-7	ASSLVWGGGSYEQY
TRBV5-5	TRBJ2-7	ASSLVSASYEQY
TRBV5-1	TRBJ2-6	ASSLEAPGANVLT
TRBV5-4	TRBJ1-2	ASSSPTGVNYGYT
TRBV29-1	TRBJ1-1	SVDRGFSTEAF
TRBV7-2	TRBJ1-5	ASSPKTGLRPQH
TRBV29-1	TRBJ1-2	SVVGGAYGYT
TRBV2	TRBJ2-3	ASSVQGGSDTQY
TRBV6-1	TRBJ2-3	ASSRSEGTDTQY
TRBV7-2	TRBJ1-2	ASSLAGGGYT
TRBV11-2	TRBJ2-1	ASSLGTGVDYRRNEQF
TRBV6-1	TRBJ1-1	ASSEAWGNTEAF
TRBV6-1	TRBJ2-7	ASSEAPFGTDYEQY
TRBV5-5	TRBJ2-2	ASSLASSPGELF
TRBV19	TRBJ2-7	ASSIRAGYEQY
TRBV27	TRBJ1-2	ASSLGQGTYYGYT
TRBV6-1	TRBJ2-3	ASSGGPRGDTQY
TRBV7-2	TRBJ2-3	ASTEGHARDTQY
TRBV7-2	TRBJ1-6	ASSLTGNNSPLH
TRBV30	TRBJ2-1	AWSPLADNEQF
TRBV28	-	ASSFPRGRGYEQY
TRBV11-2	TRBJ2-1	ASSLGGRGYNEQF
TRBV7-2	TRBJ2-5	ASRQPGQAQETQY
TRBV6-5	TRBJ1-1	ASTLFRGTPTEAF
TRBV5-4	TRBJ2-5	ASSLGGQALPETQY
TRBV7-9	TRBJ2-5	ASSLGLAGVPQGEQY
TRBV21-1	TRBJ1-4	ASSGWDSRKCGGEKLF
TRBV10-1	TRBJ2-3	ASSLNTDTQY
TRBV7-9	TRBJ2-7	ASSPGQGTYEQY
TRBV27	TRBJ2-1	ASSPGFSLEEF
TRBV28	TRBJ1-3	ASSLFSGNTIY
TRBV6-1	TRBJ1-3	ASDSDSGRNTIY
TRBV19	TRBJ1-2	ASSRFDRGYGYT